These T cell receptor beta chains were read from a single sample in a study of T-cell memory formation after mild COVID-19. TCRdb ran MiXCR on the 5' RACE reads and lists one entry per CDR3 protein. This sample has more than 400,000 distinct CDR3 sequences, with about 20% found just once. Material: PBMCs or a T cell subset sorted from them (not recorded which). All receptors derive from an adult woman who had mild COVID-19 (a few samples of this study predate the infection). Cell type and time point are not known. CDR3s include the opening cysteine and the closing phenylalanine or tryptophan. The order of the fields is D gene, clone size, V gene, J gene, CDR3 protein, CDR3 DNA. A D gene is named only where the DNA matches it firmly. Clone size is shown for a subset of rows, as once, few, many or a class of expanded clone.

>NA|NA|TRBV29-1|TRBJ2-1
CSVELGNYNEQFF
TGCAGCGTTGAACTAGGGAATTACAATGAGCAGTTCTTC
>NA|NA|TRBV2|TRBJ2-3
CASILRAKRGTDTQYF
TGTGCCAGCATCCTCCGGGCCAAACGGGGCACAGATACGCAGTATTTT
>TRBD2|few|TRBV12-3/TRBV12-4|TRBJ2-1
CASSPTSGWNEQFF
TGTGCCAGCAGTCCGACTAGCGGGTGGAATGAGCAGTTCTTC
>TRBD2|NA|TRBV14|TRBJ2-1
CASSQGILAGNEQFF
TGTGCCAGCAGCCAAGGTATTCTAGCGGGAAATGAGCAGTTCTTC
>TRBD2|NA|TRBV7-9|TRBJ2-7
CASNLAGGSSYEQYF
TGTGCCAGCAACTTAGCGGGCGGGAGCTCCTACGAGCAGTACTTC
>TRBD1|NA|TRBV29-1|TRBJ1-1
CSTRQGVSMNTEAFF
TGCAGCACCCGACAGGGGGTATCCATGAACACTGAAGCTTTCTTT
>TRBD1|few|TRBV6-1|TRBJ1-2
CASSLDRFSYGYTF
TGTGCCAGCAGTCTGGACAGGTTCAGCTATGGCTACACCTTC
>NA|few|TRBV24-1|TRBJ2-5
CATSDSPSKSPLRTMEETQYF
TGTGCCACCAGTGATTCTCCATCTAAATCACCCCTCCGCACAATGGAAGAGACCCAGTACTTC
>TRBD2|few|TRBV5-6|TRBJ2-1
CASSLISSGSNEQFF
TGTGCCAGCAGCTTAATTTCTAGCGGGAGTAATGAGCAGTTCTTC
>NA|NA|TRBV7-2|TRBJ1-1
CASSLLSPGQPGTEAFF
TGTGCCAGCAGCTTATTATCCCCGGGTCAGCCGGGGACTGAAGCTTTCTTT
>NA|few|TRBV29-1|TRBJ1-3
CSAQGNTIYF
TGCAGCGCCCAGGGGAACACCATATATTTT
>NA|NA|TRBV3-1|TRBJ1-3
CASSQGTGASGNTIYF
TGTGCCAGCAGCCAAGGAACGGGGGCCTCTGGAAACACCATATATTTT
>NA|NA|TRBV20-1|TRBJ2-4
CSAPSSGQNIQYF
TGCAGTGCTCCGTCGAGCGGACAAAACATTCAGTACTTC
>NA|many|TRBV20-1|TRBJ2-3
CSARDVGADTQYF
TGCAGTGCTAGAGATGTGGGGGCGGATACGCAGTATTTT
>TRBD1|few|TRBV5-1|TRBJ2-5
CASSSGGQRTETQYF
TGCGCCAGCAGCTCAGGGGGACAGAGGACGGAGACCCAGTACTTC
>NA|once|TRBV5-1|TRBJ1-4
CASSSQGTFNEKLFF
TGCGCCAGCAGTTCGCAGGGAACCTTTAATGAAAAACTGTTTTTT
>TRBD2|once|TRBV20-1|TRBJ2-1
CSARGLAGGRDEQFF
TGCAGTGCTAGGGGCTTAGCGGGAGGCCGCGATGAGCAGTTCTTC
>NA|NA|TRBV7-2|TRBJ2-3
CASSLGAAYPDTQYF
TGTGCCAGCAGCTTGGGGGCAGCGTACCCAGATACGCAGTATTTT
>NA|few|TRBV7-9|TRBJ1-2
CASTEPPTGYGYTF
TGTGCCAGCACCGAACCCCCAACTGGGTATGGCTACACCTTC
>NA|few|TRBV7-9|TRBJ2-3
CASSLSRELGTDTQYF
TGTGCCAGCAGCTTATCGAGGGAGCTGGGCACAGATACGCAGTATTTT
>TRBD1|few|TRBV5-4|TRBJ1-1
CASRKDREFTEAFF
TGTGCCAGCAGGAAGGACAGGGAGTTTACTGAAGCTTTCTTT
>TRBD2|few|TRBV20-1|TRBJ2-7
CSARAGLVSYEQYF
TGCAGTGCTAGGGCGGGACTAGTCTCCTACGAGCAGTACTTC
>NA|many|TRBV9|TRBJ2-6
CASSRGGNGANVLTF
TGTGCCAGCAGCCGTGGGGGAAATGGGGCCAACGTCCTGACTTTC
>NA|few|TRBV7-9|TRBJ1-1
CASTRQDRNTEAFF
TGTGCCAGCACCCGACAGGACCGCAACACTGAAGCTTTCTTT
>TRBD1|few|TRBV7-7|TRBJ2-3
CASSLRDGQGPDTQYF
TGTGCTAGCAGCTTACGCGACGGACAGGGGCCAGATACGCAGTATTTT
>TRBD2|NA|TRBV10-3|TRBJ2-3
CAISTSGGTDTQYF
TGTGCCATTTCAACTAGCGGAGGCACAGATACGCAGTATTTT
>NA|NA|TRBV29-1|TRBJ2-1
CSVEENNEQFF
TGCAGCGTTGAAGAAAACAATGAGCAGTTCTTC
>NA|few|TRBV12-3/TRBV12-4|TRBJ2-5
CASSLEGQTQYF
TGTGCCAGCAGTTTGGAAGGGCAGACCCAGTACTTC
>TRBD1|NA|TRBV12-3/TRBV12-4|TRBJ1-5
CASSRDRAGQPQHF
TGTGCCAGCAGTCGTGACAGGGCGGGTCAGCCCCAGCATTTT
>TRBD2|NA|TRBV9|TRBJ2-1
CASSVGGGGDEQFF
TGTGCCAGCAGCGTTGGCGGGGGGGGCGATGAGCAGTTCTTC
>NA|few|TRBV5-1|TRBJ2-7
CASRASQTYEQYF
TGCGCCAGCAGAGCTTCGCAGACCTACGAGCAGTACTTC
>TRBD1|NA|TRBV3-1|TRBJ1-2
CASSHLDRGYYGYTF
TGTGCCAGCAGCCATTTGGACAGGGGGTACTATGGCTACACCTTC
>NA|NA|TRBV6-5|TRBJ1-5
CASSETVRQPQHF
TGTGCCAGCAGTGAGACCGTCCGGCAGCCCCAGCATTTT
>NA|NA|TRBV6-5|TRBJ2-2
CASSYDRRDTGELFF
TGTGCCAGCAGTTACGACAGGCGGGACACCGGGGAGCTGTTTTTT
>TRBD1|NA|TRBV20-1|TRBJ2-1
CSAQDPTDRAFYNEQFF
TGCAGTGCTCAGGACCCTACCGACAGGGCGTTCTACAATGAGCAGTTCTTC
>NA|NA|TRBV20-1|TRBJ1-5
CSAIPRGWYTSNQPQHF
TGCAGTGCTATTCCCCGGGGATGGTACACATCTAATCAGCCCCAGCATTTT
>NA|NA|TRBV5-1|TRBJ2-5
CASSLRTEETQYF
TGCGCCAGCAGCTTAAGAACCGAAGAGACCCAGTACTTC
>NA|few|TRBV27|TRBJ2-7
CASSLYVGQGNYEQYF
TGTGCCAGCAGTTTATATGTGGGGCAGGGTAATTACGAGCAGTACTTC
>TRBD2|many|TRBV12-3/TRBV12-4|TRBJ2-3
CATTISGSRADTQYF
TGTGCCACCACTATTAGCGGGAGTCGGGCAGATACGCAGTATTTT
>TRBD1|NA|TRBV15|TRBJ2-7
CATSRDRASAYEQYF
TGTGCCACCAGCAGGGACAGGGCTTCCGCCTACGAGCAGTACTTC
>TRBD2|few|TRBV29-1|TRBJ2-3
CSAYPRGGVDTQYF
TGCAGCGCCTACCCGCGCGGGGGTGTAGATACGCAGTATTTT
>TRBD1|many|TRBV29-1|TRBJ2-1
CSLGVQGAGSSYNEQFF
TGCAGCCTTGGGGTACAGGGGGCAGGGAGCTCCTACAATGAGCAGTTCTTC
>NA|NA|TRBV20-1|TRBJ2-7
CSARTPGGPYEQYF
TGCAGTGCTAGAACCCCCGGGGGCCCCTACGAGCAGTACTTC
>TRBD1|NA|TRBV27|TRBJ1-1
CASSSDRGTRWTEAFF
TGTGCCAGCAGCTCCGACAGGGGAACACGATGGACTGAAGCTTTCTTT
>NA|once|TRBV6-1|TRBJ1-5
CASSAPGQPQHF
TGTGCCAGCAGTGCCCCGGGACAGCCCCAGCATTTT
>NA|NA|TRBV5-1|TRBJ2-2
CASSLWAEAGTGELFF
TGCGCCAGCAGCTTGTGGGCCGAGGCGGGCACCGGGGAGCTGTTTTTT
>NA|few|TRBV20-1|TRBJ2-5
CSAAGSQETQYF
TGCAGTGCGGCGGGTAGCCAAGAGACCCAGTACTTC
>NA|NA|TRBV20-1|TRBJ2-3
CSARAGSVGPDTQYF
TGCAGTGCCCGGGCGGGCTCAGTCGGTCCAGATACGCAGTATTTT
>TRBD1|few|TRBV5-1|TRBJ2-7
CASRQGGIGEQYF
TGCGCCAGCCGACAGGGGGGGATTGGCGAGCAGTACTTC
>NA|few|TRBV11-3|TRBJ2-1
CASSFQTGLGMDEQFF
TGTGCCAGCAGCTTCCAGACAGGCCTCGGCATGGATGAGCAGTTCTTC